Sequencing of this T cell receptor beta chain was carried out in a study of T cells in Graves' hyperthyroidism and ophthalmopathy (dated by TCRdb to the late 2010s). Regarding the complete study: Peripheral blood samples were taken at initial diagnosis, before any treatment was given. Whether ophthalmopathy could be predicted prospectively was tested in an independent validation cohort made up of 18 to 20 hyperthyroidism patients plus 17 patients who later progressed to ophthalmopathy. The paper reports TCR Vbeta CDR3 sequencing of roughly 140 peripheral blood samples: around 45 ophthalmopathy, some 80 hyperthyroidism and around 17 progressor patients. TCR V-J signatures able to tell the groups apart were searched for in a discovery cohort of about a hundred patients, of whom fewer than 45 had Graves' ophthalmopathy and 55 to 60 had stable Graves' hyperthyroidism. Thyroid tissue and blood T-cell repertoires from more than five Graves' hyperthyroidism patients were also compared in the study. For training and testing, the roughly 97 patients in the discovery cohort were randomly divided in a 7:3 ratio. After sampling, hyperthyroidism patients received methimazole starting at 30 mg daily, and ophthalmopathy patients received high-dose intravenous methylprednisolone.

The TCR beta CDR3 regions were amplified from RNA transcripts. The TCR CDR3 was subjected to a first round of RT-PCR using the HTBI primer set and the Qiagen OneStep RT-PCR kit. Libraries were constructed in a second round of multiplex PCR, after which size selection and purification were carried out. The libraries were sequenced on an Illumina HiSeq2000 using paired-end 100 bp reads. In the original analysis: SOAPnuke was used to process the raw data, throwing out any read that contained adapters or uncalled bases, had a mean Phred below 15, or lacked an exact constant-primer or identifier match. COPE v1.2.5 was used to merge the high-quality paired reads, and each unique nucleotide sequence was defined as a clonotype. MiTCR v1.1 was used to align the clonotypes against IMGT TRBV, TRBD and TRBJ reference segments. Only V-J combinations with frequency above 0.0001, covering 99% to 99.2% of repertoires, were analysed. A TCS score was defined as the ratio of F50 (clonal expansion) to E x V (chaos), with BLOSUM62-based TCRdist applied between CDR3 peptides within each V-J. Welch's t-statistics and random forest reduced fewer than 550 V-J features to 10 to 15, which were used in a naive Bayes classifier (R e1071). In-frame beta chains were kept once TCRdb had trimmed the public reads at Q25 with fastp and called clones with MiXCR. Every CDR3 protein is listed once, alongside the most common genes and DNA of its rows. Clone size and V and J calls follow TCRdb, not the original study. The sample contains roughly 660,000 distinct CDR3 sequences, approximately 15% of them found a single time. The ten largest clones capture about 16% of the sample.

This clonotype has just a few counts. This receptor's antigen is unknown. This sequence may be a read error, since a much larger clone differs from it by one base. General findings and caveats noted by the study authors: No statistical method was used to fix the sample size in advance, and group allocation was not hidden from the investigators. In validation, the model predicted progression to ophthalmopathy a median of roughly 6.1 months before onset, with 70% to 71% sensitivity and 72.22% specificity. Most expanded thyroid clonotypes (frequency above 0.001) were also found in blood, which suggests that blood repertoires may mirror thyroid immune responses. A 13 V-J signature model separated ophthalmopathy from stable hyperthyroidism, with about 90% sensitivity and 81% to 82% specificity in cross-validation and 80%/75% in testing.

Reading the germline V gene (reference sequence) gives CDR1 LGHDT and CDR2 YNNKEL. Trimming costs V 2 bases and J 9 bases, and their ends lie 5 bases apart. The CDR3 holds 11 amino acids from the cysteine to the phenylalanine. Of the read, only the CDR3 DNA is kept; its 33 bases are in frame from base 1. A patient counted as having stable Graves' hyperthyroidism if no progression to ophthalmopathy occurred over 18 months of follow-up. Hyperthyroidism patients were aged 18 to 65 years and newly diagnosed, with disease duration of less than 2 months. Any patient with an uncontrolled infection, another autoimmune disease, pregnancy or lactation was excluded. Diagnoses were established on the basis of clinical symptoms, serum thyroxine and TRAb, thyroid ultrasound, and orbital computed tomography. PBMCs were separated from roughly 10 ml of fresh peripheral blood using Ficoll-Paque density gradient centrifugation. Total RNA was extracted with Trizol reagent, and quality was checked on an Agilent 2100 Bioanalyzer.

Sequencing was carried out using blood. The sequence links TRBV3-1 to TRBJ2-1; the D gene is unclear. The TCR originated in a man aged 50-60 years with Graves' hyperthyroidism. For the CDR3, the sequence is CASSQLTEQFF. The nucleotide sequence is given as TGTGCCAGCAGCCAATTGACTGAGCAGTTCTTC.